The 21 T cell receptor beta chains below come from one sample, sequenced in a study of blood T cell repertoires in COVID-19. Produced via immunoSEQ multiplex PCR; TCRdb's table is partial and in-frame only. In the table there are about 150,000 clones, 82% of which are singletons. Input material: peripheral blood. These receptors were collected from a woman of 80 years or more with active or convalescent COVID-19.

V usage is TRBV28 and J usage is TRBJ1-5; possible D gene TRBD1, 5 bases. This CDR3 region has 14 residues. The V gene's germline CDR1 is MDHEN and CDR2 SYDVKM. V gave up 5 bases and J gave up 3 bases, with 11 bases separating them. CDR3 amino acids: CASSITTANQPQHF. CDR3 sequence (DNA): TGTGCCAGCAGTATCACGACAGCCAATCAGCCCCAGCATTTT.

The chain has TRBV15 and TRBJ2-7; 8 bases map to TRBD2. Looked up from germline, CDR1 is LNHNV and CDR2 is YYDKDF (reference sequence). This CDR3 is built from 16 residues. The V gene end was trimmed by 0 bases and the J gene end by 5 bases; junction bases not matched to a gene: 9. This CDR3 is CATSRDPISGKDEQYF. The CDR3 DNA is TGTGCCACCAGCAGAGATCCAATTAGCGGGAAGGACGAGCAGTACTTC. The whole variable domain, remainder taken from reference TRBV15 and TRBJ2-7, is DAMVIQNPRYQVTQFGKPVTLSCSQTLNHNVMYWYQQKSSQAPKLLFHYYDKDFNNEADTPDNFQSRRPNTSFCFLDIRSPGLGDTAMYLCATSRDPISGKDEQYFGPGTRLTVT.

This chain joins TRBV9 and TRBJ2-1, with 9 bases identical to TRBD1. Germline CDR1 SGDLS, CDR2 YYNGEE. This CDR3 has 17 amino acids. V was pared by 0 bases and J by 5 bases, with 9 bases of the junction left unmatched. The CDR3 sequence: CASSVALQGAHDNEQFF. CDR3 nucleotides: TGTGCCAGCAGCGTAGCACTACAGGGGGCGCACGACAATGAGCAGTTCTTC.

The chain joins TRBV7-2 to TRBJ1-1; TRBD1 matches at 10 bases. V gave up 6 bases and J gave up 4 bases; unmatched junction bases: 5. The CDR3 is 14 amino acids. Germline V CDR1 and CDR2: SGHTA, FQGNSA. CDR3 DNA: TGTGCCAGCAGTCGGGACAGGGGAAGCACTGAAGCTTTCTTT. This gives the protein CASSRDRGSTEAFF.

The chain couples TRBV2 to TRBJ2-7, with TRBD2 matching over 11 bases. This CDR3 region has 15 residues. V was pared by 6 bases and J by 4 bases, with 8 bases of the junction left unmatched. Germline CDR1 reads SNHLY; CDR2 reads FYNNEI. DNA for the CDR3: TGTGCCAGCAGCGAGACTAGCGGGAACATTTACGAGCAGTACTTC. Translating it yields CASSETSGNIYEQYF. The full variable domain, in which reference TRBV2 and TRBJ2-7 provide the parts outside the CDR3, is EPEVTQTPSHQVTQMGQEVILRCVPISNHLYFYWYRQILGQKVEFLVSFYNNEISEKSEIFDDQFSVERPDGSNFTLKIRSTKLEDSAMYFCASSETSGNIYEQYFGPGTRLTVT.

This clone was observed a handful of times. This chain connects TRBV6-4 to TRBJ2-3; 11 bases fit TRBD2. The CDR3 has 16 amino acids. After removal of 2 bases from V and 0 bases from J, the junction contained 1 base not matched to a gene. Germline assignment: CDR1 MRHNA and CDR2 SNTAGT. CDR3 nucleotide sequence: TGTGCCAGCAGTGACGGGACTAGCGGTAGCACAGATACGCAGTATTTT. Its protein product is CASSDGTSGSTDTQYF.

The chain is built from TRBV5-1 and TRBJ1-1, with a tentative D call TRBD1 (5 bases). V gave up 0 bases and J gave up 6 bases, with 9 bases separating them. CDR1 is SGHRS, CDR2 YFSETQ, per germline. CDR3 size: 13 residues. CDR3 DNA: TGCGCCAGCAGCTTGGCCTCGGGGGCTGAAGCTTTCTTT. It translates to CASSLASGAEAFF.

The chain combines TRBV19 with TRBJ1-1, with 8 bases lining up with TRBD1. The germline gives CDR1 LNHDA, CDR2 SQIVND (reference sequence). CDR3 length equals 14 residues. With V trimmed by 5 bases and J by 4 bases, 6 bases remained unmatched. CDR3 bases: TGTGCCAGTAGTGGACGACAGGGGTTCACTGAAGCTTTCTTT. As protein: CASSGRQGFTEAFF.

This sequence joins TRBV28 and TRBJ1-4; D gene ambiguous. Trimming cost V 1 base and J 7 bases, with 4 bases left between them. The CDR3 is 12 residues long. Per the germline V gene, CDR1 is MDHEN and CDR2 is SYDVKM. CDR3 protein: CASSLFGEKLFF. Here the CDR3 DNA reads TGTGCCAGCAGTTTATTCGGTGAAAAACTGTTTTTT.

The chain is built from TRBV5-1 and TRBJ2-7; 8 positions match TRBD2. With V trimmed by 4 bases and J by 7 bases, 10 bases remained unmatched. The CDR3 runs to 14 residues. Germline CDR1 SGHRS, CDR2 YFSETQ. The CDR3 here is CASSPGSGSEEQYF. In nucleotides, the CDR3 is TGCGCCAGCAGCCCCGGGAGCGGGAGTGAAGAGCAGTACTTC.

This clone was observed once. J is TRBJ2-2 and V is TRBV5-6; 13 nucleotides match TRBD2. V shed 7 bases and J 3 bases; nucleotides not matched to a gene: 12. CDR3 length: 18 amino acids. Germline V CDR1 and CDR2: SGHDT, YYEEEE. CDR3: CASAPRTSGSIYTGELFF. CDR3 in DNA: TGTGCCAGCGCCCCCAGGACTAGCGGGAGTATTTACACCGGGGAGCTGTTTTTT.

CDR3 bases: TGTGCCAGCAGCCATGGGTTGCGGCGGACAGATACGCAGTATTTT. Amino acid sequence: CASSHGLRRTDTQYF. The chain recombines TRBV11-2 with TRBJ2-3; D gene unclear. CDR3 length: 15 amino acids. V was trimmed by 5 bases and J by 3 bases, leaving 15 bases between them. Germline CDR1 and CDR2: SGHAT and FQNNGV.

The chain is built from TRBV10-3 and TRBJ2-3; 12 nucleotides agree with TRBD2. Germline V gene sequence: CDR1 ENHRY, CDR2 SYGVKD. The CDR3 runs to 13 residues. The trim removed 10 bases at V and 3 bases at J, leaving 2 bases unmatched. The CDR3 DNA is TGTGCCAGCGGGACTAGCGGGACAGATACGCAGTATTTT. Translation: CASGTSGTDTQYF.

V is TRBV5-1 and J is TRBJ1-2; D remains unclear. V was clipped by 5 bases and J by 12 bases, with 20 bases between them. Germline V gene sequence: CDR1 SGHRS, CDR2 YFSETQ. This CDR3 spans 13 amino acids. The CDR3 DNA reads TGCGCCAGCAGACCTGATGGACTGGCTCGGGACACCTTC. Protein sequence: CASRPDGLARDTF.

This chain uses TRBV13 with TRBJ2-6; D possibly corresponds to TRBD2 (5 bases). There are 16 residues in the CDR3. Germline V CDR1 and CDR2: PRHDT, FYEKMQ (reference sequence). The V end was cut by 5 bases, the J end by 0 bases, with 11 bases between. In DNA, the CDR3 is TGTGCCAGCAGCCCCCGAGGGTTCTCTGGGGCCAACGTCCTGACTTTC. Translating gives CASSPRGFSGANVLTF.

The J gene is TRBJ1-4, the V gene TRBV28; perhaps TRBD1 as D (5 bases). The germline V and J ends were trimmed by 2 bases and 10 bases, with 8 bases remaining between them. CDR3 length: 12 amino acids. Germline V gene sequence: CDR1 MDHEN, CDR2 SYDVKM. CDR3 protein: CASSLGQGKLFF. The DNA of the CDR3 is TGTGCCAGCAGTTTAGGGCAGGGAAAACTGTTTTTT.

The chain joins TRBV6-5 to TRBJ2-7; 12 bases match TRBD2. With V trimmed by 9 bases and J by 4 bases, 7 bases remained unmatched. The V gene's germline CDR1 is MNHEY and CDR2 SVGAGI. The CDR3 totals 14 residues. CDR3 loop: CASRLAGAEYEQYF. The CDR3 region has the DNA TGTGCCAGTAGACTAGCGGGAGCGGAATACGAGCAGTACTTC.

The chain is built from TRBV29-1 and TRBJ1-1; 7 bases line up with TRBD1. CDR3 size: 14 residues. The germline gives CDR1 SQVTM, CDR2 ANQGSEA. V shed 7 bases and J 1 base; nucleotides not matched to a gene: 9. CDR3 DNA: TGCAGCGCCCAAAACAGACAGGGGAACACTGAAGCTTTCTTT. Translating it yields CSAQNRQGNTEAFF. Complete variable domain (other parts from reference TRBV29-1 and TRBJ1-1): SAVISQKPSRDICQRGTSLTIQCQVDSQVTMMFWYRQQPGQSLTLIATANQGSEATYESGFVIDKFPISRPNLTFSTLTVSNMSPEDSSIYLCSAQNRQGNTEAFFGQGTRLTVV.

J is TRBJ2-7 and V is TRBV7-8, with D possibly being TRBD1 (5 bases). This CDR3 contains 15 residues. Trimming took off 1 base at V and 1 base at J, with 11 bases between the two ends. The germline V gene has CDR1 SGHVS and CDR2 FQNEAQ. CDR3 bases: TGTGCCAGCAGCTTAGGAAGGGGCTATTCCTACGAGCAGTACTTC. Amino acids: CASSLGRGYSYEQYF.

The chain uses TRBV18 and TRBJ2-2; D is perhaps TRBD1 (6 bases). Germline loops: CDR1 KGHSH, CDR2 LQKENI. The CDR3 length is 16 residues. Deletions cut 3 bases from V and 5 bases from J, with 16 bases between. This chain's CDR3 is CASSPVGGLSTGELFF. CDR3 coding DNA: TGTGCCAGCTCACCCGTTGGGGGCCTCTCGACCGGGGAGCTGTTTTTT.

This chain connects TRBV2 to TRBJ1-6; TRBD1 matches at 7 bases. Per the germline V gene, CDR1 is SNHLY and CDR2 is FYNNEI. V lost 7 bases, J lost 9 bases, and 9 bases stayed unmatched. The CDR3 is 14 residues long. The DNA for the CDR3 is TGTGCCAGCACCTCAGGGGGAGTAGGTTCACCCCTCCACTTT. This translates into CASTSGGVGSPLHF.